The T cell receptor (beta chain) under discussion was sequenced for a study of T cell changes during pregnancy in multiple sclerosis. The ends lost 5 bases at V and 8 bases at J; junction bases unmatched: 7. Germline CDR1 reads SEHNR; CDR2 reads FQNEAQ (reference sequence). The CDR3 is 13 residues long. Data came from immunoSEQ multiplex PCR; TCRdb stores just in-frame clones and leaves some out. This table has 70,000 or so clones, around 90% appearing once. The input for sequencing was peripheral blood, taken in the third trimester of pregnancy. The source of this sequence is a female donor with multiple sclerosis, enrolled in a pregnancy study. This chain connects TRBV7-9 to TRBJ1-2, with 8 positions matching TRBD1. The CDR3 DNA reads TGTGCCAGCAGCCGGGACAGGCCCAGGGGCTACACCTTC. Its translation: CASSRDRPRGYTF.